This T cell receptor (beta chain) was sequenced during a study of cytomegalovirus exposure and HLA in healthy donors. Study results and caveats: DRB1 showed the most TCR associations and HLA-C the fewest in a later analysis, as rates varied by HLA locus. It was reported in a later analysis that an Asian-associated ancestry cluster showed fewer N-insertions than the approximately 670-donor mean. Researchers reported from a later analysis that most CMV-associated TCR beta chains appeared HLA-restricted.

Primers: 60 Vbeta forward and 13 Jbeta reverse. Source study methods: A later analysis counted around 80 million unique TCR beta chains, some 12 million shared. Sequencing was performed with immunoSEQ multiplex PCR; in TCRdb, only in-frame clones are kept and a portion is missing. The D gene and trimming were derived from the DNA, and the V and J assignments and clone size from that table. The profile shows fewer than 200,000 clones, about 85% of them singletons. With respect to this clone: Antigen specificity is unknown.

The CDR3 runs to 13 residues. The junction had 7 bases not matched to a gene; V was cut back by 4 bases and J by 10 bases. The germline V gene has CDR1 SEHNR and CDR2 FQNEAQ (reference sequence). The genes are TRBV7-9 and TRBJ2-1; 7 nucleotides match TRBD1. Specimen: PBMCs. The receptor comes from a young man in good health and CMV-seropositive. The CDR3 DNA sequence: TGTGCCAGCAGCTCTTTGGACAGGACGGAGCAGTTCTTC. Protein: CASSSLDRTEQFF.